This T cell receptor (beta chain) was found in a study of cytomegalovirus exposure and HLA in healthy donors. The CDR3 covers 16 residues. Germline V gives CDR1 MGHRA, CDR2 YSYEKL. Primers for the PCR totalled 60 Vbeta and 13 Jbeta. Sequencing used immunoSEQ multiplex PCR; TCRdb keeps in-frame clones, though not all of them. The data show approximately 170,000 clones, with less than 85% seen just once and 1.5% held by the top ten. The clonotype originates from a male donor in good health and CMV-seronegative. The chain employs TRBV4-1 and TRBJ2-5; the D gene is possibly TRBD2 (5 bases). The J call may be in error: the DNA end matches TRBJ2-7 better. The sample taken for sequencing was PBMCs. The CDR3 DNA is TGCGCCAGCAGCCCAACGTATAGCCGGGGTTCCTACGAGCAGTACTTC. Amino acids: CASSPTYSRGSYEQYF.